This is a list of T cell receptor beta chains from one sample in a study of blood T cell repertoires in COVID-19. This table comes from immunoSEQ multiplex PCR, and its TCRdb copy is limited to in-frame clones, with some not included. The sample lists 300,000 to 450,000 clones, 80% to 90% occurring once. Specimen: PBMCs or T cells enriched from blood (not recorded which). The receptors come from a man between 18 and 35 years old who had recovered from COVID-19. CDR3s include the opening cysteine and the closing phenylalanine or tryptophan. D genes are given only for firm matches. The size entry is marked missing in some rows and otherwise reads once, few, many or a size class.

clone size	D gene	V gene	J gene	CDR3 DNA	CDR3 protein
.	.	TRBV6-6	TRBJ1-3	TGTGCCACCGGCCCGGGGGGAAACACCATATATTTT	CATGPGGNTIYF
.	.	TRBV6-2/TRBV6-3	TRBJ2-7	TGTGCCAGCAGCTTAAGGGGGTTCGAGCAGTACTTC	CASSLRGFEQYF
few	.	TRBV9	TRBJ2-3	TGTGCCAGCAGCCCCTCAACGCGAGGAGATACGCAGTATTTT	CASSPSTRGDTQYF
.	TRBD1	TRBV19	TRBJ1-3	TGTGCCAGTAGTAGACCGACAGGGTTGAGCTCTGGAAACACCATATATTTT	CASSRPTGLSSGNTIYF
.	TRBD2	TRBV5-1	TRBJ2-3	TGCGCCAGCAGCGCCGGGACTAGCGGGAGCACAGATACGCAGTATTTT	CASSAGTSGSTDTQYF
.	.	TRBV25-1	TRBJ1-2	TGTGCCAGCAGTGACCCCTACAGGGCTGGCTACACCTTC	CASSDPYRAGYTF
.	.	TRBV30	TRBJ2-1	TGTGCCTGGAGTGTACGAGCGGGCAGCTCCTACAATGAGCAGTTCTTC	CAWSVRAGSSYNEQFF
.	.	TRBV6-5	TRBJ2-7	TGTGCCAGCAGTAAATTGACTAGTCTCCTCTACGAGCAGTACTTC	CASSKLTSLLYEQYF
.	.	TRBV6-5	TRBJ1-5	TGTGCCAGCACCCCGGGGGGTTCTCAGCCCCAGCATTTT	CASTPGGSQPQHF
.	TRBD2	TRBV6-5	TRBJ2-5	TGTGCCAGCAGAACCCCGGGACTAGCGGCAGAGACCCAGTACTTC	CASRTPGLAAETQYF
.	TRBD2	TRBV11-2	TRBJ2-1	TGTGCCAGCAGCCCCCGGGAAGCGGGAGGTAGCAATGAGCAGTTCTTC	CASSPREAGGSNEQFF
.	.	TRBV25-1	TRBJ2-3	TGTGCCAGCAGTGCCGCAGGCACAGATACGCAGTATTTT	CASSAAGTDTQYF
.	.	TRBV7-9	TRBJ2-1	TGTGCCAGCAGCTTTAGCGAGAGCTCCTACAATGAGCAGTTCTTC	CASSFSESSYNEQFF
.	.	TRBV27	TRBJ2-7	TGTGCCAGCAGTTTACTGGGAGATCGAAACGAGCAGTACTTC	CASSLLGDRNEQYF
once	.	TRBV7-9	TRBJ1-5	TGTGCCAGCAGCGTGGGCTATCAGCCCCAGCATTTT	CASSVGYQPQHF
.	.	TRBV19	TRBJ2-7	TGTGCCAGTAGTATAGGTCTCGGGGGGGACAGATACTACGAGCAGTACTTC	CASSIGLGGDRYYEQYF
once	.	TRBV27	TRBJ2-5	TGTGCCAGCAGAACCCTCGGGGGAGAAGAGACCCAGTACTTC	CASRTLGGEETQYF
.	.	TRBV6-5	TRBJ1-1	TGTGCCAGCAGTTACCTGACGGGGGGGAACACTGAAGCTTTCTTT	CASSYLTGGNTEAFF
.	TRBD1	TRBV11-2	TRBJ2-1	TGTGCCAGCAGCCATGCCCTTCCGGGACAGGGGTACAATGAGCAGTTCTTC	CASSHALPGQGYNEQFF
.	TRBD2	TRBV7-8	TRBJ2-7	TGTGCCAGCAGCTTTGGGACTAACTACGAGCAGTACTTC	CASSFGTNYEQYF